The 9 T cell receptor beta chains listed next were all sequenced from one sample in a study of T cells after yellow fever vaccination (dated by TCRdb to the late 2010s). Libraries came from 5' RACE. Sequenced on an Illumina HiSeq 2500. The public sequencing data were trimmed at Q25 with fastp and processed into clonotypes with MiXCR by TCRdb, which kept only in-frame beta chains. Each CDR3 protein gets just one entry, which takes the most common genes and DNA from the rows behind it. The sample table shows 600,000 to 750,000 distinct CDR3 sequences, and 9% to 15% are seen once. Of the sample, 15% is held by the ten largest clones. The sample's treatment or condition label is to be understood as: live attenuated yellow fever vaccine strain. Specimen: PBMCs, collected on the day of the yellow fever booster vaccination. The receptors here all came from a man aged 30 to 39 who received the YFV17D yellow fever vaccine.

The chain links TRBV21-1 to TRBJ2-5. TRBV21-1 is a known pseudogene. This CDR3 comprises 9 residues. The CDR3 protein is CAREITQYF. CDR3 sequence (DNA): TGTGCCAGAGAGATAACCCAGTACTTC.

This clonotype was detected only a few times. This chain uses TRBV7-2 with TRBJ2-3; 9 bases map to TRBD2. CDR1 SGHTA and CDR2 FQGNSA come from the germline V gene. The CDR3 runs to 15 residues. With V trimmed by 2 bases and J by 4 bases, 4 bases remained unmatched. In DNA form, the CDR3 reads TGTGCCAGCAGCTTATTAGCGGGAGTCGCAGATACGCAGTATTTT. Encoded protein: CASSLLAGVADTQYF.

The chain combines TRBV28 with TRBJ2-3; D is uncertain. The CDR3 loop spans 9 amino acids. Trimming shortened V by 5 bases and J by 14 bases, and 8 bases separated the two germline ends. The germline CDR1 and CDR2 sequences are MDHEN and SYDVKM. The CDR3 sequence is CASSVHPYF. The CDR3 bases are TGTGCCAGCAGTGTTCACCCGTATTTT.

Only a few counts were recorded for this clonotype. The chain combines TRBV15 with TRBJ2-3; D unclear. Looked up from germline, CDR1 is LNHNV and CDR2 is YYDKDF (reference sequence). V lost 3 bases and J 0 bases, leaving 16 bases between the germline ends. This CDR3 has 17 amino acids. The CDR3 region is CATSSPRLATSTDTQYF. The CDR3, as DNA: TGTGCCACCAGCAGTCCGCGGTTGGCGACTAGCACAGATACGCAGTATTTT.

V and J are TRBV20-1 and TRBJ2-7, with D maybe TRBD2 (5 bases). The ends were cut back, 6 bases at V and 4 bases at J, with 10 bases in the middle. Germline V gene sequence: CDR1 DFQATT, CDR2 SNEGSKA (reference sequence). This CDR3 is 11 amino acids long. This chain's CDR3 is CSALTGYEQYF. For the CDR3, the DNA is TGCAGTGCCCTAACGGGGTACGAGCAGTACTTC.

The chain joins TRBV12-3 or TRBV12-4 to TRBJ2-5; 8 nucleotides match TRBD2. The CDR3 sequence is 16 residues long. V gave up 7 bases and J gave up 1 base; unmatched junction bases: 11. In DNA, the CDR3 is TGTGCCAGCATCCCACATCATAGCGGGACCCAAGAGACCCAGTACTTC. It translates to CASIPHHSGTQETQYF.

This chain joins TRBV3-1 and TRBJ2-7; D may correspond to TRBD1 or TRBD2 (5 bases each). This CDR3 has 14 amino acids. Germline V gene lookup returns CDR1 LGHDT and CDR2 YNNKEL (reference sequence). The V gene lost 1 base and the J gene lost 4 bases, with 11 bases spanning the gap. CDR3 amino acids: CASSQGSGLYEQYF. The CDR3 DNA follows: TGTGCCAGCAGCCAAGGTTCGGGGCTTTACGAGCAGTACTTC.

The rearrangement links TRBV18 to TRBJ2-5; 7 bases agree with TRBD1. The CDR3 sequence is 14 residues long. CDR1 KGHSH and CDR2 LQKENI come from the germline V gene. The junction had 4 bases not matched to a gene; V was cut back by 3 bases and J by 3 bases. This CDR3 is CASSPGQWEETQYF. Written as DNA, the CDR3 is TGTGCCAGCTCACCGGGACAGTGGGAAGAGACCCAGTACTTC.

This clonotype was observed a handful of times. The chain uses TRBV18 and TRBJ2-1; D may be TRBD1 (5 bases). CDR1 KGHSH and CDR2 LQKENI come from the germline V gene. V was clipped by 3 bases and J by 6 bases, with 21 bases between them. This CDR3 is built from 17 residues. The CDR3 reads CASSPRTFDEVVNEQFF. In nucleotides, the CDR3 is TGTGCCAGCTCACCCCGGACATTTGACGAAGTGGTCAATGAGCAGTTCTTC.